These 8 T cell receptor beta chains were sequenced from one sample in a study of blood T cell repertoires in COVID-19. The table came from immunoSEQ multiplex PCR; TCRdb's copy has only in-frame clones and leaves some out. This sample carries roughly 500,000 clones, roughly 87% of them seen once, and the ten largest clones take around 0.95%. Sequenced material: peripheral blood. Source of these receptors: a man between 18 and 29 years old with COVID-19, enrolled during active disease.

The rearrangement uses TRBV2 and TRBJ1-5, with D possibly TRBD1 on 6 matching bases. The CDR3 spans 15 residues. The germline gives CDR1 SNHLY, CDR2 FYNNEI. Trimming took off 4 bases at V and 3 bases at J, with 13 bases between the two ends. This chain's CDR3 is CASSGEGGANQPQHF. Written as DNA, the CDR3 is TGTGCCAGCAGTGGGGAGGGGGGGGCCAATCAGCCCCAGCATTTT.

This chain uses TRBV4-1 with TRBJ1-1; D may be TRBD1 (5 bases). The V and J ends lost 2 bases and 2 bases respectively, with 9 bases between them. CDR3 length: 14 residues. Germline CDR1 MGHRA, CDR2 YSYEKL. The CDR3 sequence is CASSQPRENTEAFF. The CDR3 DNA is TGCGCCAGCAGCCAACCCAGGGAAAACACTGAAGCTTTCTTT.

The rearrangement links TRBV6-1 to TRBJ1-5; 7 bases are a match to TRBD1. V gave up 2 bases and J gave up 0 bases; unmatched junction bases: 7. CDR1 and CDR2 (germline): MNHNS, SASEGT. CDR3 length equals 17 residues. CDR3 DNA: TGTGCCAGCAGTGAACCCGGGACAGCCCATAGCAATCAGCCCCAGCATTTT. It yields the protein CASSEPGTAHSNQPQHF.

Concerning this clone itself: Other DNA sequences of this sample code for an identical CDR3. The CDR3, as DNA: TGTGCCAGTAGTATAGGGAGGGGGCCCGGGGCCAACGTCCTGACTTTC. Its translation: CASSIGRGPGANVLTF. The chain links TRBV19 to TRBJ2-6; D is perhaps TRBD1 (7 bases). The CDR3 is 16 amino acids. Trimming removed 1 base from V and 4 bases from J, with 11 bases in between. Germline V lookup: CDR1 LNHDA, CDR2 SQIVND (reference sequence).

This sequence joins TRBV29-1 and TRBJ1-2; 8 bases align to TRBD1. The CDR3 is made up of 13 amino acids. V was pared by 7 bases and J by 8 bases, with 12 bases of the junction left unmatched. Germline assignment: CDR1 SQVTM and CDR2 ANQGSEA. The CDR3 nucleotides read TGCAGCGCTGGGGATACCAGGGGGCGAGGCTACACCTTC. Residues: CSAGDTRGRGYTF.

The chain carries TRBV29-1 and TRBJ2-1, with 8 bases lining up with TRBD2. After removal of 4 bases from V and 0 bases from J, the junction contained 11 bases not matched to a gene. Germline CDR1 SQVTM, CDR2 ANQGSEA. The CDR3 sequence is 17 residues long. CDR3 nucleotide sequence: TGCAGCGTTGTTCCAGCGGGGGCCATTAGCTCCTACAATGAGCAGTTCTTC. Translating gives CSVVPAGAISSYNEQFF.

This chain uses TRBV6-5 with TRBJ2-1; the D gene is possibly TRBD2 (7 bases). Trimming removed 10 bases from V and 7 bases from J, with 23 bases in between. Germline CDR1 and CDR2: MNHEY and SVGAGI. The CDR3 covers 15 residues. The CDR3 sequence: CATYIAGAGENEQFF. The CDR3 DNA follows: TGTGCCACTTATATAGCAGGGGCGGGAGAGAATGAGCAGTTCTTC.

This chain links TRBV12-5 with TRBJ1-4; a possible D gene is TRBD1 (5 bases). Germline loops: CDR1 LGHNT, CDR2 FRNRAP. Deletions cut 11 bases from V and 6 bases from J, with 19 bases between. The CDR3 runs to 14 residues. The CDR3 sequence is CAPVWGVVYEKLFF. Written as DNA, the CDR3 is TGTGCTCCTGTGTGGGGGGTGGTGTATGAAAAACTGTTTTTT. The full variable domain, in which reference TRBV12-5 and TRBJ1-4 provide the parts outside the CDR3, is DARVTQTPRHKVTEMGQEVTMRCQPILGHNTVFWYRQTMMQGLELLAYFRNRAPLDDSGMPKDRFSAEMPDATLATLKIQPSEPRDSAVYFCAPVWGVVYEKLFFGSGTQLSVL.